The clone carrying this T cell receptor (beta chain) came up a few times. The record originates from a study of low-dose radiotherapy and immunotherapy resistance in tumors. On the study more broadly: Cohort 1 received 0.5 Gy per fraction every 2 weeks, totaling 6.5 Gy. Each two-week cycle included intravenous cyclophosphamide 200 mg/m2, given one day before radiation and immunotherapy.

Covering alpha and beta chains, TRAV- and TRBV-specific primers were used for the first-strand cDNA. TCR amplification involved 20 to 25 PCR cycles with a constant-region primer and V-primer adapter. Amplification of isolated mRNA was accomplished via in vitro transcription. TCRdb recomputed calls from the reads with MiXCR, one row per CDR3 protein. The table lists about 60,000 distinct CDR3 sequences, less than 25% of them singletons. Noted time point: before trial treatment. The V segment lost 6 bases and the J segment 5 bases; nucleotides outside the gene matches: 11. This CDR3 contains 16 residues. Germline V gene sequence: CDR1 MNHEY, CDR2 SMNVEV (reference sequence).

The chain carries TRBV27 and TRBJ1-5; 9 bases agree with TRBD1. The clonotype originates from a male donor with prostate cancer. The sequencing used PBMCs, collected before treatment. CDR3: CASSRMSTGGYQPQHF. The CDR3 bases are TGTGCCAGCAGCCGTATGTCGACAGGGGGTTATCAGCCCCAGCATTTT.